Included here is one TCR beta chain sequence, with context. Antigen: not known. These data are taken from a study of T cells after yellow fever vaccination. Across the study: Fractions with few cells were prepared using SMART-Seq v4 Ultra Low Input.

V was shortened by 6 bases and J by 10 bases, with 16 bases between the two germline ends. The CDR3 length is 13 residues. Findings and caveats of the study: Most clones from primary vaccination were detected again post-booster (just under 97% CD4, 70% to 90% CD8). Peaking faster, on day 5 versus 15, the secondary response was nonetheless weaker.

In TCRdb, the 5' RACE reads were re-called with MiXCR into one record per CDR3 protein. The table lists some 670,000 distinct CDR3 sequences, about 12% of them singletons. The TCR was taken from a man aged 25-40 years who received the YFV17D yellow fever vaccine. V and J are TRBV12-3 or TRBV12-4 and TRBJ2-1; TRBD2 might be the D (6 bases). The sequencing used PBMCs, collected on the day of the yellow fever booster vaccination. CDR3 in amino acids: CASSWLSAGEQFF. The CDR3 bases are TGTGCCAGCAGCTGGCTTTCGGCGGGGGAGCAGTTCTTC.